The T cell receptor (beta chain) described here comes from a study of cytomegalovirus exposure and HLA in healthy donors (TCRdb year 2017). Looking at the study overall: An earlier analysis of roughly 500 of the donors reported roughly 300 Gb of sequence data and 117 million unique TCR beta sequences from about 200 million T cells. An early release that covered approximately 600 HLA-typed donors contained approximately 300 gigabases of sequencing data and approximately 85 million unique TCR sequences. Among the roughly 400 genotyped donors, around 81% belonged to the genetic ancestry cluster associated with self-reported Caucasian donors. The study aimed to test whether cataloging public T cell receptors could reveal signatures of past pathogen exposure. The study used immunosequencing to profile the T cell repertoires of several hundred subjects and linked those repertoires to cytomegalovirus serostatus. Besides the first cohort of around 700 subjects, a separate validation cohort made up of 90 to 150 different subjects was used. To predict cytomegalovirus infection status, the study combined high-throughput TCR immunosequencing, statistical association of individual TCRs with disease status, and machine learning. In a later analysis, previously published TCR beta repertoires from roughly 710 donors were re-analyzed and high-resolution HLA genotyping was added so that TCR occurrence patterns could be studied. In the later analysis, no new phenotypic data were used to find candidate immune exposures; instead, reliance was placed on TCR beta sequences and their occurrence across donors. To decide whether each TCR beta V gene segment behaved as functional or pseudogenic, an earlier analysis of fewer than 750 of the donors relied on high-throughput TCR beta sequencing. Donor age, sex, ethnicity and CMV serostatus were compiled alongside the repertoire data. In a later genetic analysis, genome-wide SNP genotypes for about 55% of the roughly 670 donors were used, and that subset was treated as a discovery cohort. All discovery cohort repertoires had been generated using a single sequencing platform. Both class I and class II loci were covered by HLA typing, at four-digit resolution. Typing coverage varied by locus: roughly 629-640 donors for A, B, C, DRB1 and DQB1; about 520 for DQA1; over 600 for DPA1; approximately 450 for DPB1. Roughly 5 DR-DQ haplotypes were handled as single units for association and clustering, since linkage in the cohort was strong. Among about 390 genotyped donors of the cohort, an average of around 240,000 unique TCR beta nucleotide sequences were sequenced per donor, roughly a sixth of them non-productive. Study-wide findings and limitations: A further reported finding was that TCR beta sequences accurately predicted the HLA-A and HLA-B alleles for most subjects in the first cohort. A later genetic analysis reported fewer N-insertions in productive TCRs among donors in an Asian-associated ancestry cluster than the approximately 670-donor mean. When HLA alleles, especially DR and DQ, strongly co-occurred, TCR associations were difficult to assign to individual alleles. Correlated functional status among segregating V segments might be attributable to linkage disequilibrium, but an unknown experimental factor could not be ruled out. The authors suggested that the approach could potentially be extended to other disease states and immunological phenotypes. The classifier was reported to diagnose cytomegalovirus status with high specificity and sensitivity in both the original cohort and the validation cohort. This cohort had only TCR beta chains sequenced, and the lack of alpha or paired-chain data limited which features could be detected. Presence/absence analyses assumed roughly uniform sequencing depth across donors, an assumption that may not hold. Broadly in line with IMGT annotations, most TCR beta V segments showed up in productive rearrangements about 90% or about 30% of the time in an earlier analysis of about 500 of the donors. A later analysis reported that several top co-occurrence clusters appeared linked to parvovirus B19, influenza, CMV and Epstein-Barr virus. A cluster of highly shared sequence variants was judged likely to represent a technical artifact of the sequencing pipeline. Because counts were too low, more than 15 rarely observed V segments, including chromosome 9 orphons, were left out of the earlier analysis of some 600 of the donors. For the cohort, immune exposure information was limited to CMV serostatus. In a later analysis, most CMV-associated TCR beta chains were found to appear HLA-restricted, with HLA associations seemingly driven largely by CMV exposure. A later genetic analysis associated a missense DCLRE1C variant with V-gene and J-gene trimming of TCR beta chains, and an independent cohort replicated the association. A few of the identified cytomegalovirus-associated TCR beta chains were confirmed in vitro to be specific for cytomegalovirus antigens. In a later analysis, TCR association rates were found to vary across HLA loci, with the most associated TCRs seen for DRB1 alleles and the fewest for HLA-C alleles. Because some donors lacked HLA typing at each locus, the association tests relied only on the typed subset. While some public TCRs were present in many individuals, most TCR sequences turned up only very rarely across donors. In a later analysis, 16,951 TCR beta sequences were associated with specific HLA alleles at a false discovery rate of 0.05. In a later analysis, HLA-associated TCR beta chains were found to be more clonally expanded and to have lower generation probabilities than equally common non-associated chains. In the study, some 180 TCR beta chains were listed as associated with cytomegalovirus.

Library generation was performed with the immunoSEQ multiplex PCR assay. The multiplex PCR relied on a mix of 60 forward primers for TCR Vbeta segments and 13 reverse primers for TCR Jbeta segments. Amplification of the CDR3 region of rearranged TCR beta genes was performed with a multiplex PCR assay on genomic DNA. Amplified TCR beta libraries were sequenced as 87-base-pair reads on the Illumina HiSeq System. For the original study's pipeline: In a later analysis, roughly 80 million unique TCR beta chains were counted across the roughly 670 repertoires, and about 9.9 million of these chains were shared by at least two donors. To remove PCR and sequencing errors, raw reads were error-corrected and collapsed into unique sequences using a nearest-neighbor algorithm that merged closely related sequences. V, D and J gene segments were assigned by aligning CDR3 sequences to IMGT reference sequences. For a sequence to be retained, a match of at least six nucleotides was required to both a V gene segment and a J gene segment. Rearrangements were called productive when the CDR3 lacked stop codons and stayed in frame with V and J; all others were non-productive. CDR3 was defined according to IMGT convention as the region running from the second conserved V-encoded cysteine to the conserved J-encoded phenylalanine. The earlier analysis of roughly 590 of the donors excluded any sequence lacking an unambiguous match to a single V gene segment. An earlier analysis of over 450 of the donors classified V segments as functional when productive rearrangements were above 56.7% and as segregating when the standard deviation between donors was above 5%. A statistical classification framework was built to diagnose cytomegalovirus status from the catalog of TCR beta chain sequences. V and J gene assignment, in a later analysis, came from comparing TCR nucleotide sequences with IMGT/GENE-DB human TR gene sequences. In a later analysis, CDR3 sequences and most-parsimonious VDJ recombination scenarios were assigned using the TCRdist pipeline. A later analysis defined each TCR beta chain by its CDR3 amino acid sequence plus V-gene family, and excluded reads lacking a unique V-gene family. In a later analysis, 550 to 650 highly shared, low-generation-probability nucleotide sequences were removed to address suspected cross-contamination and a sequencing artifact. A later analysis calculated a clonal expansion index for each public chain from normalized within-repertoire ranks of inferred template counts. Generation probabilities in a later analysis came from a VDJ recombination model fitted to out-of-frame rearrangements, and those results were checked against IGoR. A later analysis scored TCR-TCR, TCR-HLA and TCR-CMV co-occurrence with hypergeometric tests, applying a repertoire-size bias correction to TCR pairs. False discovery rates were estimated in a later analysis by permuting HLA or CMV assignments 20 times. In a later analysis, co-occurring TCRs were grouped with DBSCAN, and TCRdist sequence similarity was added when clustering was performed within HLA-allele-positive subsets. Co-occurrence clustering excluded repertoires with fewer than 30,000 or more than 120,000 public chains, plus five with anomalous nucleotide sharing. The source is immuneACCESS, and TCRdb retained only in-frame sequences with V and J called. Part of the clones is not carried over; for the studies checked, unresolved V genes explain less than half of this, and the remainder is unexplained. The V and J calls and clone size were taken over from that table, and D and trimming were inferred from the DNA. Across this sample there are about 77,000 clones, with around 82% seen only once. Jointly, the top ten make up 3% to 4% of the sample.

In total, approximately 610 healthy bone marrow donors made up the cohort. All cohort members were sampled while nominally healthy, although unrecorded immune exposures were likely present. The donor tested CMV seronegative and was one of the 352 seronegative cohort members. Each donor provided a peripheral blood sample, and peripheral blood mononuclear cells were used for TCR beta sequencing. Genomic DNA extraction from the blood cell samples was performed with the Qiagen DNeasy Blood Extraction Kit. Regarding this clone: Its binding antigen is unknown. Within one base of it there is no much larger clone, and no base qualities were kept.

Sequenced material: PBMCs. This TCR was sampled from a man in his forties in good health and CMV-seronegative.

The sequenced DNA: TGTGCCAGCAGCTCCGGACAGAGCAATGAGCAGTTCTTC. Translated, this gives CASSSGQSNEQFF. This chain joins TRBV7-3 to TRBJ2-1, and TRBD1 may be the D gene, going by 6 matching bases. The CDR3 sequence holds 13 residues, the cysteine and phenylalanine included. Kept here is only the CDR3 DNA, which spans 39 bases and is read in frame from base 1. Looking up the germline V gene yields CDR1 SGHTA and CDR2 FQGTGA. The junction carries 10 bases between V and J, which are trimmed by 4 bases and 6 bases respectively.